Listed here is a single T cell receptor (beta chain). Its antigen is undetermined. The sample belongs to a study of cytomegalovirus exposure and HLA in healthy donors. The study's findings and limits: Reported performance of the classifier showed diagnosis of cytomegalovirus status with high specificity and sensitivity.

Method: immunoSEQ multiplex PCR; TCRdb's copy keeps in-frame clones and lacks some. The table lists 110,000 or so clones, more than 90% of them singletons. The receptor was derived from a woman aged 18-29 years in good health and CMV-seronegative. The source material was PBMCs.

The DNA for the CDR3 is TGTGCCAGCACCCTAAACAGGGGTGGAAACACTGAAGCTTTCTTT. Translation gives CASTLNRGGNTEAFF. The V and J genes are TRBV28 and TRBJ1-1; TRBD1 matches at 7 bases. V lost 7 bases and J lost 2; bases outside the gene matches: 10. The CDR3 extends over 15 amino acids. Germline CDR1 and CDR2: MDHEN and SYDVKM.